This entry lists 15 T cell receptor beta chains sequenced from one sample in a study of blood T cell repertoires in COVID-19. Only in-frame clones appear in the TCRdb table, and some are missing; sequencing was by immunoSEQ multiplex PCR. The table has about 300,000 clones, around 85% seen once. Material for sequencing was peripheral blood. The receptors here all came from a human donor with COVID-19, enrolled during active disease. The donor label of this sample is uncertain.

The count of this clone is one. This chain joins TRBV9 and TRBJ1-5; no definite D call. Germline V gene lookup returns CDR1 SGDLS and CDR2 YYNGEE. The germline V and J ends were trimmed by 4 bases and 1 base, with 18 bases remaining between them. This CDR3 has 17 amino acids. The CDR3 spells CASSSPGVGISNQPQHF. CDR3 nucleotides: TGTGCCAGCAGCTCCCCCGGGGTCGGAATAAGCAATCAGCCCCAGCATTTT.

This clone has only a few counts. The J gene is TRBJ2-7, the V gene TRBV19; TRBD1 agrees at 10 bases. The CDR3 totals 16 residues. The V gene end was trimmed by 5 bases and the J gene end by 1 base; junction bases not matched to a gene: 8. Germline assignment: CDR1 LNHDA and CDR2 SQIVND (reference sequence). DNA of the CDR3: TGTGCCAGTAGTCCCTATGGGACAGGGGATTCCTACGAGCAGTACTTC. It yields the protein CASSPYGTGDSYEQYF.

V usage is TRBV7-9 and J usage is TRBJ2-7; no definite D call. V lost 1 base to trimming and J lost 6 bases, with 13 bases between them. The CDR3 is made up of 14 amino acids. Per the germline V gene, CDR1 is SEHNR and CDR2 is FQNEAQ (reference sequence). DNA for the CDR3: TGTGCCAGCAGCTTAGAAATTTACAGCATCGAGCAGTACTTC. This encodes CASSLEIYSIEQYF.

The chain has TRBV15 and TRBJ1-5; D remains unclear. CDR1 is LNHNV, CDR2 YYDKDF, per germline (reference sequence). The V end was cut by 5 bases, the J end by 5 bases, with 19 bases between. The CDR3 consists of 16 residues. Written as DNA, the CDR3 is TGTGCCACCAGCGCCCGGATCAGGCTGTCTGATCAGCCCCAGCATTTT. Translated, it gives CATSARIRLSDQPQHF.

The V and J genes are TRBV28 and TRBJ2-7; 12 bases match TRBD2. Germline CDR1 reads MDHEN; CDR2 reads SYDVKM. CDR3 length equals 15 residues. Trimming took 7 bases from V and 2 from J; bases not matched to a gene: 6. Here the CDR3 DNA reads TGTGCCAGCAACCCCGGACTAGCGGGAACCTACGAGCAGTACTTC. It is translated as CASNPGLAGTYEQYF.

V and J are TRBV6-6 and TRBJ2-1, with D perhaps matching TRBD1 (5 bases). Germline loops: CDR1 MNHNY, CDR2 SVGAGI (reference sequence). V dropped 4 bases and J dropped 5 bases, with 18 bases sitting between them. The length of the CDR3 is 16 residues. The CDR3 nucleotides read TGTGCCAGCAGTTCGATGAGTGCCAGGGCCAACAATGAGCAGTTCTTC. Residues: CASSSMSARANNEQFF.

This clone was counted only a few times. The V gene is TRBV30, the J gene TRBJ1-1; 10 bases align to TRBD1. CDR1 is GTSNPN and CDR2 is SVGIG in the germline V gene (reference sequence). The CDR3 length is 17 residues. V shed 4 bases, J shed 0 bases, and the junction held 11 bases outside the gene matches. CDR3 nucleotides: TGTGCCTGGAAGGGGAGAGGACAGGGGGGAATGAACACTGAAGCTTTCTTT. This gives the protein CAWKGRGQGGMNTEAFF.

This clone occurred a few times. The chain combines TRBV5-6 with TRBJ1-5; 7 bases map to TRBD1. CDR3 length equals 14 residues. Trimming at V came to 3 bases and at J to 2 bases, leaving 2 bases not matched to a gene. Germline V CDR1 and CDR2: SGHDT, YYEEEE. DNA for the CDR3: TGTGCCAGCAGCTACAGGGGTGGCAATCAGCCCCAGCATTTT. Translating gives CASSYRGGNQPQHF.

The rearrangement joins TRBV6-5 to TRBJ1-4, with D maybe TRBD1 (5 bases). The CDR3 sequence is 15 residues long. V lost 5 bases, J lost 6 bases, and 16 bases lay in between. Germline CDR1 MNHEY, CDR2 SVGAGI. CDR3 DNA: TGTGCCAGCAGTCAAAGGGGAAGAGATCATGAAAAACTGTTTTTT. Its protein is CASSQRGRDHEKLFF.

This rearrangement joins TRBV6-5 to TRBJ1-1, with D tentatively TRBD1 (6 bases). There are 14 residues in the CDR3. The germline V gene encodes CDR1 MNHEY and CDR2 SVGAGI. V lost 6 bases and J lost 8, with 19 bases in between. CDR3 sequence reads: CASRDSGGGGEAFF. In DNA, the CDR3 is TGTGCCAGCAGGGACAGCGGGGGCGGAGGGGAAGCTTTCTTT.

The chain links TRBV6-5 to TRBJ1-2; TRBD1 aligns across 9 bases. This CDR3 is 13 amino acids long. Per the germline V gene, CDR1 is MNHEY and CDR2 is SVGAGI. The V and J ends lost 7 bases and 2 bases, in that order; junction bases with no gene match: 2. The CDR3 spells CASKTGGNYGYTF. In nucleotides, the CDR3 is TGTGCCAGCAAGACAGGGGGGAACTATGGCTACACCTTC.

This rearrangement joins TRBV9 to TRBJ2-1; a possible D gene is TRBD1 (6 bases). Germline V CDR1 and CDR2: SGDLS, YYNGEE. The V end lost 0 bases, the J end lost 7 bases, and 17 bases lay between the germline ends. The CDR3 covers 16 residues. CDR3 protein: CASSVGGLALRNEQFF. Written as DNA, the CDR3 is TGTGCCAGCAGCGTAGGGGGGCTAGCACTAAGGAATGAGCAGTTCTTC.

This sequence joins TRBV19 and TRBJ1-4; the match to TRBD1 covers 7 bases. The V segment lost 6 bases and the J segment 8 bases; nucleotides outside the gene matches: 6. This CDR3 contains 13 residues. Germline CDR1 and CDR2: LNHDA and SQIVND (reference sequence). For the CDR3, the DNA is TGTGCCAGTAGAAGGGGGCGCGAGGAAAAACTGTTTTTT. The encoded protein is CASRRGREEKLFF. Supplemented by reference TRBV19 and TRBJ1-4, the full variable domain reads DGGITQSPKYLFRKEGQNVTLSCEQNLNHDAMYWYRQDPGQGLRLIYYSQIVNDFQKGDIAEGYSVSREKKESFPLTVTSAQKNPTAFYLCASRRGREEKLFFGSGTQLSVL.

V and J are TRBV30 and TRBJ2-7; 13 nucleotides match TRBD2. The CDR3 runs 15 residues. Germline CDR1 GTSNPN, CDR2 SVGIG (reference sequence). The ends lost 5 bases at V and 7 bases at J; junction bases unmatched: 11. Here the CDR3 DNA reads TGTGCCTGGGGGCACGGGACTAGCGGGATGAGGGAGCAGTACTTC. Its translation is CAWGHGTSGMREQYF.

The chain carries TRBV3-1 (or the pseudogene TRBV3-2) and TRBJ1-2, with D hard to call. The CDR3 contains 12 residues. Germline-derived CDR1 and CDR2 are LGHDT and YNNKEL (reference sequence). The V gene lost 0 bases and the J gene lost 7 bases, with 6 bases spanning the gap. The CDR3 sequence is CASSQDLSGYTF. The CDR3 region has the DNA TGTGCCAGCAGCCAAGATCTGAGTGGCTACACCTTC.